Below are 31 T cell receptor beta chains sequenced from a single sample in a study of CD8 T cells in ankylosing spondylitis. Regarding the study as a whole: It appeared that ankylosing spondylitis blood was characterized by a TCR beta motif of fewer than 10 highly homologous variants.

Their specific antigens are unknown. TCRdb passed the 5' RACE reads through MiXCR, listing each CDR3 protein once. This table has fewer than 500,000 distinct CDR3 sequences, about 24% appearing once. The sample consisted of blood, either unsorted or a sorted T cell fraction (not recorded which). Source of these receptors: a male donor with ankylosing spondylitis.

This clonotype has ten or more counts. The CDR3 reads CSVGTGRDYGYTF. In DNA, the CDR3 is TGCAGCGTTGGGACAGGGCGTGACTATGGCTACACCTTC. The V and J genes are TRBV29-1 and TRBJ1-2; TRBD1 agrees at 8 bases. This CDR3 contains 13 residues. The germline V gene encodes CDR1 SQVTM and CDR2 ANQGSEA. The J segment lost 3 bases and the V segment lost 4 bases, leaving 4 bases of the junction unmatched. The full variable domain, its missing parts supplied by reference TRBV29-1 and TRBJ1-2, is SAVISQKPSRDICQRGTSLTIQCQVDSQVTMMFWYRQQPGQSLTLIATANQGSEATYESGFVIDKFPISRPNLTFSTLTVSNMSPEDSSIYLCSVGTGRDYGYTFGSGTRLTVV.

Only a few counts were recorded for this clonotype. The V call is TRBV5-1, the J call TRBJ1-1, with TRBD1 matching over 8 bases. Germline lookup yields CDR1 SGHRS and CDR2 YFSETQ. The ends lost 4 bases at V and 2 bases at J; junction bases unmatched: 16. This CDR3 is built from 18 residues. In DNA form, the CDR3 reads TGCGCCAGCAGCCCCCTTCCAGGGGGCGGTGGGCTAAACACTGAAGCTTTCTTT. Translating gives CASSPLPGGGGLNTEAFF.

CDR3 amino acids: CSVCPLGNTEAFF. The CDR3 nucleotides read TGCAGCGTGTGTCCATTAGGGAACACTGAAGCTTTCTTT. This sequence joins TRBV29-1 and TRBJ1-1; D is unclear. CDR3 size: 13 residues. Germline loops: CDR1 SQVTM, CDR2 ANQGSEA. Trimming removed 6 bases at V and 1 base at J, with 12 bases between.

This clonotype occurred a few times. The chain has TRBV4-2 and TRBJ2-6; a possible D gene is TRBD2 (5 bases). The germline gives CDR1 LGHNA, CDR2 YNFKEQ. The V end lost 0 bases, the J end lost 0 bases, and 15 bases lay between the germline ends. The CDR3 spans 19 residues. The CDR3 DNA is TGTGCCAGCAGCCAAGATCAAACGGGGATGAGCTCTGGGGCCAACGTCCTGACTTTC. Protein sequence: CASSQDQTGMSSGANVLTF.

This clonotype was seen at least ten times. This chain joins TRBV5-1 and TRBJ1-3; D is unclear. This CDR3 is built from 14 residues. Germline values: CDR1 SGHRS, CDR2 YFSETQ. V gave up 5 bases and J gave up 3 bases, with 12 bases separating them. CDR3 amino acids: CASRATRGGNTIYF. In nucleotides, the CDR3 is TGCGCCAGCAGGGCCACAAGAGGTGGAAACACCATATATTTT.

V gene TRBV12-3 or TRBV12-4 combines with J gene TRBJ2-2; no definite D call. The V and J ends lost 7 bases and 0 bases respectively, with 12 bases between them. The length of the CDR3 is 15 residues. CDR3 protein: CASTQGVTNTGELFF. In DNA form, the CDR3 reads TGTGCCAGCACCCAAGGAGTCACGAACACCGGGGAGCTGTTTTTT.

The chain has TRBV7-2 and TRBJ1-1; D uncertain. Trimming removed 2 bases at V and 6 bases at J, with 7 bases between. CDR3 length: 12 amino acids. The germline CDR1 and CDR2 sequences are SGHTA and FQGNSA. CDR3 coding DNA: TGTGCCAGCAGCTTATTGAGGGCTGAAGCTTTCTTT. This encodes CASSLLRAEAFF. The full variable domain, in which reference TRBV7-2 and TRBJ1-1 provide the parts outside the CDR3, is GAGVSQSPSNKVTEKGKDVELRCDPISGHTALYWYRQSLGQGLEFLIYFQGNSAPDKSGLPSDRFSAERTGGSVSTLTIQRTQQEDSAVYLCASSLLRAEAFFGQGTRLTVV.

This clonotype has just a few counts. The rearrangement uses TRBV2 and TRBJ2-1; no firm D call. Trimming left V 1 base short and J 0 bases short, with 7 bases between. Germline CDR1 SNHLY, CDR2 FYNNEI. The CDR3 has 15 residues. CDR3 amino acids: CASSEGGPSYNEQFF. Written as DNA, the CDR3 is TGTGCCAGCAGTGAAGGCGGTCCCTCCTACAATGAGCAGTTCTTC.

This chain connects TRBV5-1 to TRBJ2-1, with 8 bases lining up with TRBD1. V shed 3 bases and J 3 bases; nucleotides not matched to a gene: 8. CDR3 length: 16 amino acids. Per germline, CDR1 SGHRS and CDR2 YFSETQ. CDR3 region: CASSSQGQGSYNEQFF. CDR3 bases: TGCGCCAGCAGCTCCCAAGGACAGGGTAGCTACAATGAGCAGTTCTTC.

This clonotype was counted only a few times. This chain connects TRBV5-1 to TRBJ2-1, with no clear D. CDR3 length equals 16 residues. Trimming took off 5 bases at V and 0 bases at J, with 15 bases between the two ends. From germline, CDR1 is SGHRS and CDR2 YFSETQ. CDR3 sequence: CASRPPTVSSYNEQFF. As DNA, the CDR3 is TGCGCCAGCAGACCTCCGACCGTGAGCTCCTACAATGAGCAGTTCTTC.

The V call is TRBV5-1, the J call TRBJ2-1; 12 nucleotides line up with TRBD2. Germline CDR1 is SGHRS and CDR2 is YFSETQ. This CDR3 contains 16 residues. With V trimmed by 1 base and J by 7 bases, 6 bases remained unmatched. The CDR3: CASSLNVLAGGNEQFF. The CDR3 nucleotides are TGCGCCAGCAGCTTGAACGTCCTAGCGGGAGGGAATGAGCAGTTCTTC. The variable domain in full, with the rest retrieved from reference TRBV5-1 and TRBJ2-1, is KAGVTQTPRYLIKTRGQQVTLSCSPISGHRSVSWYQQTPGQGLQFLFEYFSETQRNKGNFPGRFSGRQFSNSRSEMNVSTLELGDSALYLCASSLNVLAGGNEQFFGPGTRLTVL.

The V call is TRBV24-1, the J call TRBJ2-4; 7 positions agree with TRBD1. This CDR3 has 18 residues. The trim removed 3 bases at V and 2 bases at J, leaving 12 bases unmatched. In germline, CDR1 is KGHDR, CDR2 SFDVKD. The CDR3 DNA follows: TGTGCCACCAGTGATCAATATGGGACAGCAGAAACCAAAAACATTCAGTACTTC. It codes for CATSDQYGTAETKNIQYF.

This clonotype appeared once. The J gene is TRBJ2-7, the V gene TRBV27, with 7 bases matching TRBD2. After removal of 5 bases from V and 4 bases from J, the junction contained 8 bases not matched to a gene. Germline CDR1 reads MNHEY; CDR2 reads SMNVEV (reference sequence). There are 14 residues in the CDR3. The DNA of the CDR3 is TGTGCCAGCAGTCGGGCGGGAGTTGGTTACGAGCAGTACGTC. Translated: CASSRAGVGYEQYV.

In this sample, this clonotype turned up a few times. This chain joins TRBV12-3 or TRBV12-4 and TRBJ2-3; maybe TRBD1 (6 bases). CDR3 length: 14 residues. The germline V and J ends were trimmed by 6 bases and 2 bases, with 12 bases remaining between them. CDR3 sequence (DNA): TGTGCCAGCAGCTTCAGACAGGTCACAGATACGCAGTATTTT. Translated: CASSFRQVTDTQYF.

The chain carries TRBV7-2 and TRBJ2-3, with 11 bases fitting TRBD2. V lost 0 bases and J lost 4; bases outside the gene matches: 6. CDR1 is SGHTA, CDR2 FQGNSA, per germline. The CDR3 has 17 residues. This CDR3 reads CASSLASGRASPDTQYF. The CDR3 DNA sequence: TGTGCCAGCAGCTTAGCTAGCGGGAGGGCCTCTCCAGATACGCAGTATTTT.

This clonotype was recorded only once. The rearrangement uses TRBV20-1 and TRBJ2-4; D call uncertain. Germline CDR1 reads DFQATT; CDR2 reads SNEGSKA (reference sequence). The V end was cut by 6 bases, the J end by 7 bases, with 19 bases between. The CDR3 spans 14 residues. CDR3 sequence reads: CSAPSLPSRNIQYF. In nucleotides, the CDR3 is TGCAGTGCGCCCTCCCTTCCTAGTCGGAACATTCAGTACTTC.

A few counts support this clonotype. The V gene is TRBV27, the J gene TRBJ2-7; 12 bases line up with TRBD2. Germline V gene data show CDR1 as MNHEY and CDR2 as SMNVEV (reference sequence). The length of the CDR3 is 17 residues. The V segment lost 4 bases and the J segment 0 bases; nucleotides outside the gene matches: 7. The CDR3 DNA reads as TGTGCCAGCAGTTCGATGACTAGCGGGGGACCCTCCTACGAGCAGTACTTC. Protein product: CASSSMTSGGPSYEQYF.

This rearrangement joins TRBV12-3 or TRBV12-4 to TRBJ1-1; tentative D call: TRBD1 (6 bases). The CDR3 is made up of 13 amino acids. V was trimmed by 6 bases and J by 11 bases, leaving 19 bases between them. The CDR3 coding sequence is TGTGCCAGCAGCCCTAGACAGAACGACAGGGCTTTCTTT. It encodes CASSPRQNDRAFF.

The V and J genes are TRBV7-2 and TRBJ1-2; TRBD1 is a possible D gene (5 bases). CDR1 is SGHTA, CDR2 FQGNSA, per germline. The CDR3 is 15 residues long. V was shortened by 1 base and J by 7 bases, with 16 bases between the two germline ends. In DNA form, the CDR3 reads TGTGCCAGCAGCTTAGGAGTGGGCCAGGGACCTGGCTACACCTTC. It is translated as CASSLGVGQGPGYTF.

CDR3 in amino acids: CSTSYNEQFF. The CDR3 DNA sequence: TGCAGTACTTCATACAATGAGCAGTTCTTC. J is TRBJ2-1 and V is TRBV20-1; the D is unclear. The CDR3 length is 10 residues. V gave up 8 bases and J gave up 4 bases, with 6 bases separating them. Per the germline V gene, CDR1 is DFQATT and CDR2 is SNEGSKA (reference sequence).

This clonotype was recorded only once. CDR3 nucleotides: TGCGCCAGCAGCCCTCGGGAGGGCATTGGAAATACGCAGTATTTT. Encoded protein: CASSPREGIGNTQYF. This chain joins TRBV5-1 and TRBJ2-3, with 8 bases matching TRBD2. CDR3 length equals 15 residues. CDR1 is SGHRS and CDR2 is YFSETQ in the germline V gene. With 4 bases clipped from V and 7 bases from J, the junction kept 11 bases outside the gene matches.

The chain links TRBV9 to TRBJ2-1, with 11 bases aligning to TRBD2. The CDR3 has 15 amino acids. V lost 6 bases and J lost 10; bases outside the gene matches: 12. Germline CDR1 SGDLS, CDR2 YYNGEE. The DNA for the CDR3 is TGTGCCAGCACCCATGGGACTAGCGGACTGGCGGAGCAGTTCTTC. Its translation is CASTHGTSGLAEQFF.

In this sample, this clonotype turned up a few times. The V gene is TRBV9, the J gene TRBJ2-7, with unresolved D. Deletions cut 3 bases from V and 8 bases from J, with 0 bases between. CDR3 length: 8 residues. CDR1 is SGDLS, CDR2 YYNGEE, per germline. CDR3 sequence reads: CASSEQYV. The CDR3 DNA is TGTGCCAGCAGCGAGCAGTACGTC.

This sequence joins TRBV6-1 and TRBJ2-1; perhaps TRBD1 as D (5 bases). Trimming pared 6 bases from V and 3 bases from J, leaving 12 bases between. This CDR3 spans 14 amino acids. Germline CDR1 MNHNS, CDR2 SASEGT. The CDR3 spells CASRGWGGYNEQFF. The DNA of the CDR3 is TGTGCCAGCAGGGGGTGGGGCGGCTACAATGAGCAGTTCTTC.

The V gene is TRBV3-1, the J gene TRBJ2-5; 9 nucleotides line up with TRBD2. The CDR3 extends over 13 amino acids. The germline V gene has CDR1 LGHDT and CDR2 YNNKEL (reference sequence). The V gene end was trimmed by 8 bases and the J gene end by 6 bases; junction bases not matched to a gene: 7. The CDR3 reads CASRLSGRKTQYF. As DNA, the CDR3 is TGTGCCAGCCGTCTAAGCGGGAGGAAGACCCAGTACTTC.

This clonotype was recorded once. This sequence joins TRBV12-5 and TRBJ2-7; 7 nucleotides line up with TRBD1. The CDR3 covers 14 residues. Germline V lookup: CDR1 LGHNT, CDR2 FRNRAP. V shed 7 bases and J 0 bases; nucleotides not matched to a gene: 6. The CDR3 sequence: CASVLGTDSYEQYV. CDR3 bases: TGTGCTAGTGTTCTCGGGACAGACTCCTACGAGCAGTACGTC.

V and J are TRBV20-1 and TRBJ1-6; D gene unclear. V lost 3 bases and J 7 bases, leaving 10 bases between the germline ends. Germline lookup yields CDR1 DFQATT and CDR2 SNEGSKA (reference sequence). This CDR3 comprises 13 residues. The CDR3 sequence is CSARERENSPLHF. The DNA of the CDR3 is TGCAGTGCTAGGGAGAGGGAGAATTCACCCCTCCACTTT.

The rearrangement uses TRBV5-5 and TRBJ1-5; 9 bases match TRBD1. This CDR3 has 16 amino acids. The junction had 4 bases not matched to a gene; V was cut back by 1 base and J by 2 bases. Germline CDR1 SGHKS, CDR2 YYEKEE (reference sequence). CDR3 region: CASSLNGDRGNQPQHF. The CDR3 DNA is TGTGCCAGCAGCTTGAACGGGGACAGGGGCAATCAGCCCCAGCATTTT. Variable domain in full (rest from reference TRBV5-5 and TRBJ1-5): DAGVTQSPTHLIKTRGQQVTLRCSPISGHKSVSWYQQVLGQGPQFIFQYYEKEERGRGNFPDRFSARQFPNYSSELNVNALLLGDSALYLCASSLNGDRGNQPQHFGDGTRLSIL.

This clonotype has only a few counts. The rearrangement uses TRBV20-1 and TRBJ1-1; D gene uncertain. V dropped 6 bases and J dropped 0 bases, with 8 bases sitting between them. The V gene's germline CDR1 is DFQATT and CDR2 SNEGSKA (reference sequence). The CDR3 runs to 12 residues. In nucleotides, the CDR3 is TGCAGTGCCATGCCCATGAACACTGAAGCTTTCTTT. This translates into CSAMPMNTEAFF.

The V gene is TRBV20-1, the J gene TRBJ1-1; D gene ambiguous. CDR3 length equals 13 residues. V was cut by 2 bases and J by 1 base, with 8 bases left in between. Germline V CDR1 and CDR2: DFQATT, SNEGSKA (reference sequence). CDR3 sequence: CSARPFGNTEAFF. The CDR3 nucleotides read TGCAGTGCTAGACCATTCGGGAACACTGAAGCTTTCTTT.

This chain joins TRBV7-8 and TRBJ2-7; D possibly corresponds to TRBD1 (5 bases). From germline, CDR1 is SGHVS and CDR2 FQNEAQ. The CDR3 is 12 amino acids. The V gene lost 8 bases and the J gene lost 5 bases, with 13 bases spanning the gap. In nucleotides, the CDR3 is TGTGCCAGCTTCACCAGGGCCCACGAGCAGTACTTC. Its protein product is CASFTRAHEQYF.